This TCR beta chain was sequenced for a study of regulatory T cells in long-lasting Graves disease. Study-level points and caveats: Peripheral blood, not thyroid tissue, was the sole material studied.

The CDR3 is made up of 16 amino acids. V lost 6 bases to trimming and J lost 2 bases, with 23 bases between them. In germline, CDR1 is SQVTM, CDR2 ANQGSEA. Time point specified: persistent/refractory GD, antithyroid drugs over 5 years with positive TRAb. The TCR library was made from RNA extracted from PBMCs. Comment on this clonotype: Its antigen remains unidentified.

CDR3 regions were amplified by Arm-PCR using iRepertoire HTBI primers to build TCR beta libraries. TCRdb reanalysed the multiplex PCR reads using MiXCR and keeps one entry per CDR3 protein. The data hold roughly 700,000 distinct CDR3 sequences, with about 30% observed a single time. This chain connects TRBV29-1 to TRBJ2-7; a weak D match, TRBD2 (7 bases). This receptor was identified in a female donor with Graves disease. The material sequenced was peripheral blood mononuclear cells (PBMCs), taken when the disease was refractory, from a patient treated with antithyroid drugs. The CDR3 coding sequence is TGCAGCGTGGCCGAAAGTTGGGGGGGCGGCCCCTACGAGCAGTACTTC. Protein: CSVAESWGGGPYEQYF.